This T cell receptor beta chain was captured by sequencing in a study of metastatic and nonmetastatic thyroid tumors. All patients were untreated before thyroid surgery. This clone was observed a handful of times. Its antigen remains unknown. TCRdb reanalyzed the PCR reads with MiXCR. The sample gives approximately 65,000 clones, just over 4% of which show up once; 20% to 25% is in the top ten. The V gene's germline CDR1 is ENHRY and CDR2 SYGVKD. Deletions cut 10 bases from V and 2 bases from J, with 18 bases between. There are 14 residues in the CDR3. Study results and caveats: In both blood and tumor samples, TCR beta diversity was reported significantly higher for malignant than benign nodules.

The sample taken for sequencing was blood. V usage is TRBV10-3 and J usage is TRBJ2-7; D assignment may be TRBD1 or TRBD2 (5 bases each). The TCR sequence derives from a female donor with papillary thyroid cancer or a benign thyroid nodule (not recorded which). Some clones in this sample may be carry-over from other donors' samples. CDR3 coding DNA: TGTGCCACCATCGAATGGGACCGACCCTACGAGCAGTACTTC. It is translated as CATIEWDRPYEQYF.